One and the same sample provided the 12 T cell receptor beta chains below, sequenced in a study of T cell changes during pregnancy in multiple sclerosis. Only in-frame clones appear in the TCRdb table, and some are missing; sequencing was by immunoSEQ multiplex PCR. Of under 45,000 clones listed, around nine tenths are singletons. The material sequenced was CD8+ T cells from peripheral blood mononuclear cells, taken in the first trimester of pregnancy. These receptors were collected from a female donor with multiple sclerosis, enrolled in a pregnancy study.

The V call is TRBV27, the J call TRBJ1-1; D uncertain. Germline V gene data show CDR1 as MNHEY and CDR2 as SMNVEV (reference sequence). V was trimmed by 0 bases and J by 1 base, leaving 9 bases between them. This CDR3 is 15 amino acids long. CDR3 loop: CASSLSGDPNTEAFF. The CDR3 coding sequence is TGTGCCAGCAGTTTATCCGGAGACCCGAACACTGAAGCTTTCTTT.

This clone was seen a few times. This rearrangement joins TRBV19 to TRBJ1-1, with 7 positions matching TRBD1. The V gene end was trimmed by 6 bases and the J gene end by 3 bases; junction bases not matched to a gene: 10. This CDR3 has 15 amino acids. Germline assignment: CDR1 LNHDA and CDR2 SQIVND (reference sequence). The CDR3 DNA follows: TGTGCCAGTAGGGGAGAATCTACAGGGGACACTGAAGCTTTCTTT. Translated: CASRGESTGDTEAFF.

CDR3 in DNA: TGCGCCAGCAGCCAAGAACTTAATCAGCCCCAGCATTTT. It yields the protein CASSQELNQPQHF. The chain has TRBV4-3 and TRBJ1-5; no clear D. The CDR3 is 13 residues long. CDR1 and CDR2 (germline): LGHNA, YSLEER. Trimming removed 0 bases from V and 4 bases from J, with 4 bases in between.

The chain has TRBV9 and TRBJ2-2, with D possibly TRBD2 on 6 matching bases. V was trimmed by 6 bases and J by 2 bases, leaving 11 bases between them. This CDR3 region has 14 residues. In germline, CDR1 is SGDLS, CDR2 YYNGEE. The DNA for the CDR3 is TGTGCCAGCAAGGAGGGGTCCAACACCGGGGAGCTGTTTTTT. It is translated as CASKEGSNTGELFF.

The chain combines TRBV6-6 with TRBJ2-2, with a possible D match to TRBD1 (6 bases). Germline V lookup: CDR1 MNHNY, CDR2 SVGAGI (reference sequence). The CDR3 has 12 residues. Trimming stripped 11 bases from V and 6 bases from J, with 13 bases between. CDR3 DNA: TGTGCCTGTCAGGGGTTGGCCGGGGAGCTGTTTTTT. It codes for CACQGLAGELFF.

The chain joins TRBV5-1 to TRBJ2-5, with TRBD2 as a possible D gene (5 bases). The CDR3 is 14 residues long. Germline V CDR1 and CDR2: SGHRS, YFSETQ. Trimming removed 3 bases from V and 5 bases from J, with 14 bases in between. CDR3 nucleotide sequence: TGCGCCAGCAGCTCGTGGACTTTTCCGGAGACCCAGTACTTC. Translated, it gives CASSSWTFPETQYF. The variable domain in full, completed from reference TRBV5-1 and TRBJ2-5, reads KAGVTQTPRYLIKTRGQQVTLSCSPISGHRSVSWYQQTPGQGLQFLFEYFSETQRNKGNFPGRFSGRQFSNSRSEMNVSTLELGDSALYLCASSSWTFPETQYFGPGTRLLVL.

The chain links TRBV9 to TRBJ2-1, with D maybe TRBD2 (5 bases). This CDR3 region has 16 residues. The germline gives CDR1 SGDLS, CDR2 YYNGEE. Trimming pared 0 bases from V and 0 bases from J, leaving 10 bases between. This chain's CDR3 is CASSVGSGSSYNEQFF. In DNA form, the CDR3 reads TGTGCCAGCAGCGTAGGGAGCGGCAGCTCCTACAATGAGCAGTTCTTC.

In regard to this clone: A read error may account for a junction end that differs from germline. The V gene is TRBV13, the J gene TRBJ2-3, with TRBD1 matching over 9 bases. Germline V gene data show CDR1 as PRHDT and CDR2 as FYEKMQ (reference sequence). CDR3 length: 13 residues. Here the CDR3 DNA reads TGTGCCAGCAGCCCCGGACCGGGACAGGGAAGGAATTTT. This encodes CASSPGPGQGRNF.

V gene TRBV10-3 combines with J gene TRBJ2-2, with a possible D match to TRBD2 (7 bases). Trimming left V 3 bases short and J 2 bases short, with 13 bases between. CDR3 length: 16 residues. CDR1 and CDR2 (germline): ENHRY, SYGVKD. The CDR3 DNA sequence: TGTGCCATCAGTGACACAGGGAGGGAAAACACCGGGGAGCTGTTTTTT. This encodes CAISDTGRENTGELFF.

DNA of the CDR3: TGTGCCAGCAGACTCGGGACAGGGGATGGCTACACCTTC. Encoded protein: CASRLGTGDGYTF. This chain links TRBV6-6 with TRBJ1-2; 10 nucleotides line up with TRBD1. Germline-derived CDR1 and CDR2 are MNHNY and SVGAGI (reference sequence). V lost 6 bases and J lost 6; bases outside the gene matches: 4. The CDR3 extends over 13 amino acids.

The V call is TRBV7-9, the J call TRBJ2-2; 9 bases fit TRBD1. The CDR3 spans 17 residues. Trimming removed 6 bases from V and 4 bases from J; junction bases left unmatched: 12. Germline lookup yields CDR1 SEHNR and CDR2 FQNEAQ (reference sequence). The CDR3 DNA reads as TGTGCCAGCAGTAGGGGGCTACAGGGGGCGTCCACCGGGGAGCTGTTTTTT. Translating it yields CASSRGLQGASTGELFF. The full variable domain, rest sourced from reference TRBV7-9 and TRBJ2-2, is DTGVSQNPRHKITKRGQNVTFRCDPISEHNRLYWYRQTLGQGPEFLTYFQNEAQLEKSRLLSDRFSAERPKGSFSTLEIQRTEQGDSAMYLCASSRGLQGASTGELFFGEGSRLTVL.

The genes are TRBV7-8 and TRBJ1-4; 10 positions match TRBD1. J was trimmed by 7 bases and V by 5 bases; bases with no gene match: 4. The germline V gene encodes CDR1 SGHVS and CDR2 FQNEAQ. CDR3 length: 14 residues. The CDR3, as DNA: TGTGCCAGCAGCCTGGGACAGGGGAGTGAAAAACTGTTTTTT. The encoded protein is CASSLGQGSEKLFF.